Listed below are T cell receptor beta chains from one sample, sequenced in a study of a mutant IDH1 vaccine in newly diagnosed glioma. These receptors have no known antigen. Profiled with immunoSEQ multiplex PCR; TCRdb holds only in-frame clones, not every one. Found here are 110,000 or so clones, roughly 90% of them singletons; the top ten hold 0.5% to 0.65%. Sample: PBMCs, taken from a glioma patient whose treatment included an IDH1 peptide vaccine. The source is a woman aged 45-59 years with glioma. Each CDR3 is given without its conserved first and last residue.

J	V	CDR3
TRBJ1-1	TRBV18	ASSPPDRPGGTEAF
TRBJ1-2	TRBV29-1	SVETGDSRSA
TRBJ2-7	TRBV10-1	ASSESTSHEQY
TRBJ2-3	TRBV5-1	ASSLALAGGPDTQY
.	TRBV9	ASSVVGDPSYEQY
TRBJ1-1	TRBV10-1	ASRDNMNTEAF
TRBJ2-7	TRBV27	ATRVRTIGMYEQY
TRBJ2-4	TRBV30	AWSVRSAGGNIQY
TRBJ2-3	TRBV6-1	ASSDLDRGDTQY
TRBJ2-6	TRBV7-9	ASSLGGTGFSGANVLT
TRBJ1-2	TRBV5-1	ASSSTTDGDGYT
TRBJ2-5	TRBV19	ASSIWLEETQY
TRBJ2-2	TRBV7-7	ASSRDINTGELF
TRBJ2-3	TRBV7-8	ASSRGGASESTDTQY
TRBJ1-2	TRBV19	ASRGDRGRRGYT
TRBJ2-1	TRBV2	ASSLAGRGF
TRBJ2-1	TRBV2	ASRPGDIGNEQF
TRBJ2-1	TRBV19	ASTPRDTYNEQF
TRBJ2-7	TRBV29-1	SVPQGYEQY
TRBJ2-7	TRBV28	ASSVPGQTYEQY
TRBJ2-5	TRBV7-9	ASPGGAGKETQY
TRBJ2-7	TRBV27	ASSSQIGTGVYEQY